This T cell receptor (beta chain) was sequenced for a study of blood T cell repertoires in COVID-19. Study information: From T cells, B-cell-depleted T cells, or PBMCs came the material, which was cDNA or gDNA.

Original methodology: Counts of nucleated cells, estimated from reference gene primer amplification, were obtained. TCRdb's table, derived via immunoSEQ multiplex PCR, lists solely in-frame clones and lacks some. D and trimming were read from the DNA, whereas the V and J calls and clone size are those reported in that table. Of under 200,000 clones listed, more than 70% were seen once; the top ten hold 5.5% to 7%. The V and J ends lost 2 bases and 4 bases respectively, with 6 bases between them. This CDR3 is 14 amino acids long. The germline V gene encodes CDR1 MGHDK and CDR2 SYGVNS. The chain links TRBV25-1 to TRBJ1-6; D not resolved. The sequencing input was peripheral blood. The receptor was isolated from a middle-aged man with active or convalescent COVID-19. CDR3 region: CASSEQLYNSPLHF. DNA for the CDR3: TGTGCCAGCAGTGAACAACTGTATAATTCACCCCTCCACTTT. Filled out from reference TRBV25-1 and TRBJ1-6, the complete variable domain reads EADIYQTPRYLVIGTGKKITLECSQTMGHDKMYWYQQDPGMELHLIHYSYGVNSTEKGDLSSESTVSRIRTEHFPLTLESARPSHTSQYLCASSEQLYNSPLHFGNGTRLTVT.